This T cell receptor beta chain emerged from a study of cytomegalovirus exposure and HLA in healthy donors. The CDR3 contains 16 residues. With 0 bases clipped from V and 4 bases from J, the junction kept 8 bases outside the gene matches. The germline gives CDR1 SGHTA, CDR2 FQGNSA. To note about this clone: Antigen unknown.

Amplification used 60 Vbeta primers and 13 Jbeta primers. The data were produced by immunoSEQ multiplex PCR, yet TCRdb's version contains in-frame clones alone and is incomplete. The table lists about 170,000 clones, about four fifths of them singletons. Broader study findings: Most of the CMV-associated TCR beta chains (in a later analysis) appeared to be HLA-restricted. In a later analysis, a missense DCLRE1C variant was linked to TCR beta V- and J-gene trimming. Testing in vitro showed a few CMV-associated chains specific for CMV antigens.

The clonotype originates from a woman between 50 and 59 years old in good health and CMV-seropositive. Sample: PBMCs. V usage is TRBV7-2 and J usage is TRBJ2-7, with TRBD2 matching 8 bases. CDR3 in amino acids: CASSLAMGGGYYEQYF. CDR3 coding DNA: TGTGCCAGCAGCTTAGCGATGGGCGGGGGGTATTACGAGCAGTACTTC.